The source of this T cell receptor beta chain is a study of blood T cell repertoires in COVID-19 (dated by TCRdb to about 2020). General notes on the study: The collaborator samples originated in the United States, Italy and Spain and spanned the acute and convalescent phases of COVID-19. The material from the prospective study consisted of cDNA or gDNA derived from T cells, B-cell-depleted T cells, or PBMCs. Subjects who had been exposed to COVID-19, were actively infected with it, or had recovered from it provided the deeply sampled blood TCRbeta repertoires that made up the dataset. The repertoires were released in a freely available public database intended as a resource for research on the immune response to SARS-CoV-2. The samples were drawn from two sources: the first 160 participants of the ongoing ImmuneRACE study, and fewer than 1,500 subjects contributed by 6 global collaborators. Sample metadata almost always included a de-identified subject ID, COVID-19 status, age in years and sex. Where available, HLA class I and class II types were obtained from metadata supplied by the sample provider rather than from assay-based typing. Overall results and qualifications from the work: How much clinical and demographic metadata was included differed by source and by participant, and the metadata was provided uncurated.

As concerns this clone: Its recognized antigen is unknown. Base qualities are not provided; no much larger clone lies one nucleotide away.

Each collaborating institution followed its own protocols to collect whole blood in K2EDTA tubes. For TCRbeta analysis, collaborators shipped samples in one of three forms: frozen whole blood, isolated PBMCs, or DNA extracted from either of those sample types. TCRbeta CDR3 regions were amplified from genomic DNA by means of the immunoSEQ Assay, a bias-controlled multiplex PCR. As for the authors' bioinformatics: The number of nucleated cells in each sample was estimated from the amplification of reference gene primers within the assay. Sequence reads were collapsed and filtered to measure the absolute abundance of every unique TCRbeta CDR3 rearrangement. For each sample, productive Simpson clonality was calculated as the square root of Simpson's diversity index across productive rearrangements. Sourced from immuneACCESS, this table was stored by TCRdb with only in-frame sequences that have V and J called. A share of the clones is absent; for the studies checked, an unresolved V gene accounts for under half, and the remainder has no known explanation. D and trimming come from the DNA, and the V and J calls and clone size come from that table. For this sample the table gives around 700,000 clones, of which about 87% were detected only once. Over 0.2% of the sample comes from the top ten.

Trimming takes 3 bases from V and 7 bases from J, and the germline ends sit 9 bases apart. The CDR3 numbers 12 residues from cysteine through phenylalanine. Only the CDR3 portion is preserved as DNA: 36 bases, with reading frame beginning at the first base. The clonotype was recovered from a woman aged 18-35 years with acute or convalescent COVID-19. Material: peripheral blood. The rearranged chain carries TRBV12-3 or TRBV12-4 and TRBJ1-2; the best D guess is TRBD1, with 6 bases matching. The nucleotides are TGTGCCAGCAGTTTGGGGGCTGGTGGCTACACCTTC. This sequence encodes CASSLGAGGYTF.